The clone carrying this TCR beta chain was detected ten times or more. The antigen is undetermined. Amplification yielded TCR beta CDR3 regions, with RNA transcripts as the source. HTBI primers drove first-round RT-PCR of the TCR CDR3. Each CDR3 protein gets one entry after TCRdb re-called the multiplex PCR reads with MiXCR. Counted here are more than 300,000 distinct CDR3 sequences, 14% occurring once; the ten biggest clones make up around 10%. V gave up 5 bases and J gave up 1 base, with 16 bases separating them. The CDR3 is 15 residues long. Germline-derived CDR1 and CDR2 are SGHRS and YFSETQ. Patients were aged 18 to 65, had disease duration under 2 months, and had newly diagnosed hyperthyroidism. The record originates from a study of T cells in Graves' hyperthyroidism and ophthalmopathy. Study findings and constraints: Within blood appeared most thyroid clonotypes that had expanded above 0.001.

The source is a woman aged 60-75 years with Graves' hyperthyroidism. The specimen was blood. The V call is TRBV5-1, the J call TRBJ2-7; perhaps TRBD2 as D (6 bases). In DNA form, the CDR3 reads TGCGCCAGCAGTGAGGGGACTGGTTTTTCCTACGAGCAGTACTTC. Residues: CASSEGTGFSYEQYF.